A single TCR beta chain is shown here with its context. Blood CD8+ and CD4+ T cells underwent high-throughput TCR beta sequencing. It was negative isolation that provided the CD8+ and CD4+ T cells, whereas TEMRA cells were enriched by FACS. Germline CDR1 and CDR2: SGHTA and FQGNSA. CDR3 size: 15 residues. The V gene lost 7 bases and the J gene lost 1 base, with 13 bases spanning the gap. Reverse transcription of about 0.5 to 1 ug RNA was performed with random hexamers. A multiplex approach, immunoSEQ multiplex PCR, amplified TCR beta CDR3 across 54 Vbeta and 13 Jbeta. MiXCR was run by TCRdb on the immunoSEQ multiplex PCR reads, yielding one entry per CDR3 protein. In the table there are about 300,000 distinct CDR3 sequences, about 91% of which are singletons. The data belong to a study of CD8 T cells in Susac syndrome.

The chain couples TRBV7-2 to TRBJ2-2; D is undetermined. The sequenced sample was CD4+ T cells from PBMCs. The sequence derives from a human donor with multiple sclerosis. The CDR3 DNA is TGTGCCAGCATCCGGTCGGCAGGGAACACCGGGGAGCTGTTTTTT. Amino acids: CASIRSAGNTGELFF.